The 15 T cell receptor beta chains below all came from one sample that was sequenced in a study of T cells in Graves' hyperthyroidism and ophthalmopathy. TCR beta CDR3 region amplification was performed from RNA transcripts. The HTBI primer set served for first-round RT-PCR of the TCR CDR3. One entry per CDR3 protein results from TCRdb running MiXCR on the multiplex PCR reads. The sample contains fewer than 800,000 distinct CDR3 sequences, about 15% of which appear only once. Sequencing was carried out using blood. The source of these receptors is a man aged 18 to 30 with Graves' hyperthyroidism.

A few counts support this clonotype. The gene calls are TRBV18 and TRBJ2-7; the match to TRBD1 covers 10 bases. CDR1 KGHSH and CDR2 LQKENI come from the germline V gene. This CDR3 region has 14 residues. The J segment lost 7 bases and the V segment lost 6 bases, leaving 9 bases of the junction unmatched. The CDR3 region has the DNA TGTGCCAGCTCGCCAAACGGACAGGGGGTAGAGCAGTACTTC. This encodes CASSPNGQGVEQYF.

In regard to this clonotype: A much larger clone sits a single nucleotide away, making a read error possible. The CDR3 sequence is CASSYRDNYGYTF. In DNA, the CDR3 is TGTGCCAGCAGTTACCGGGATAACTATGGCTACACCTTC. V is TRBV6-8 and J is TRBJ1-2; D unresolved. Germline-derived CDR1 and CDR2 are MNHGY and SAAAGT. The CDR3 loop spans 13 amino acids. With 2 bases removed from V and 1 base from J, the gap between germline ends came to 5 bases.

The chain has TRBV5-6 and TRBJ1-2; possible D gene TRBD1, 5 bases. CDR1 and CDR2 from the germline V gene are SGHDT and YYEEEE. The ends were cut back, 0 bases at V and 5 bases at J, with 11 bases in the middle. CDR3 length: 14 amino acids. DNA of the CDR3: TGTGCCAGCAGCTTGGAGGAGACAGCTTATGGCTACACCTTC. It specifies CASSLEETAYGYTF.

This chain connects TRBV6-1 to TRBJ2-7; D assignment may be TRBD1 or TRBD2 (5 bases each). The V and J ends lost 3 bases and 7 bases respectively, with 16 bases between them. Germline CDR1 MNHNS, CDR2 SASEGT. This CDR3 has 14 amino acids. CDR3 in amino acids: CASSEIRDLGEQYF. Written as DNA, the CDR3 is TGTGCCAGCAGTGAGATAAGGGACCTCGGGGAGCAGTACTTC.

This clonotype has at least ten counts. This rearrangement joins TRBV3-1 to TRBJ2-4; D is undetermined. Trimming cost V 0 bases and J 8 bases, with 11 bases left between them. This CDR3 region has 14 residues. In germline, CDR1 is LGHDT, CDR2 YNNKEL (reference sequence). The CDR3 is CASSQDNSQDIQYF. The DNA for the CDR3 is TGTGCCAGCAGCCAAGATAACAGCCAGGACATTCAGTACTTC.

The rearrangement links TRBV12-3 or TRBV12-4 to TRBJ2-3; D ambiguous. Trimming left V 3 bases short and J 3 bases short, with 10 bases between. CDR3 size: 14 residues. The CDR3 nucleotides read TGTGCCAGCAGTTTTGAACTGCGGACAGATACGCAGTATTTT. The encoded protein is CASSFELRTDTQYF.

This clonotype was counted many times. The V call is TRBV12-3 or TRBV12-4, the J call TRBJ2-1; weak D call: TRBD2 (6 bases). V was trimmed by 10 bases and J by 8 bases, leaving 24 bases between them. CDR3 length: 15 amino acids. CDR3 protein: CAIRDGLWASDEQFF. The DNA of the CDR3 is TGTGCCATTAGGGACGGTTTATGGGCTAGCGATGAGCAGTTCTTC.

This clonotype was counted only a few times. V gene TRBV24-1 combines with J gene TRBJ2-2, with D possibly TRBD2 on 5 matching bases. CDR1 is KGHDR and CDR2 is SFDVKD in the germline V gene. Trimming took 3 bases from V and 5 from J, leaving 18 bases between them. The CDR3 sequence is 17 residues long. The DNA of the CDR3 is TGTGCCACCAGTGATCCCTTAGTGAGTAGCGATACCGGGGAGCTGTTTTTT. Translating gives CATSDPLVSSDTGELFF.

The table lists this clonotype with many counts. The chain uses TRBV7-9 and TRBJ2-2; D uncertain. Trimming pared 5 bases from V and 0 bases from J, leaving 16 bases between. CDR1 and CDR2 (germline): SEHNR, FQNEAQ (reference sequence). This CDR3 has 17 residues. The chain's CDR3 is CASSDFQTVANTGELFF. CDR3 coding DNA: TGTGCCAGCAGCGACTTCCAGACTGTCGCGAACACCGGGGAGCTGTTTTTT. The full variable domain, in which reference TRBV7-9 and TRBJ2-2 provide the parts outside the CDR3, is DTGVSQNPRHKITKRGQNVTFRCDPISEHNRLYWYRQTLGQGPEFLTYFQNEAQLEKSRLLSDRFSAERPKGSFSTLEIQRTEQGDSAMYLCASSDFQTVANTGELFFGEGSRLTVL.

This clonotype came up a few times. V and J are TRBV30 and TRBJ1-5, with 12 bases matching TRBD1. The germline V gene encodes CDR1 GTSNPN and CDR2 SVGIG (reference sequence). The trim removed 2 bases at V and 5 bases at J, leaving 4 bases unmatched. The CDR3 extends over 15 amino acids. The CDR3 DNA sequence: TGTGCCTGGAGTACCGGGACAGGGGGCTATCAGCCCCAGCATTTT. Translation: CAWSTGTGGYQPQHF.

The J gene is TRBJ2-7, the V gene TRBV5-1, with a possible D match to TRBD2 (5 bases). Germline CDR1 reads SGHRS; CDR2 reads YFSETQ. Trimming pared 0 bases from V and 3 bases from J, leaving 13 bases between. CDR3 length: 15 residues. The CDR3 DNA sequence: TGCGCCAGCAGCTTGGCGCCGGAGGTTGGCTACGAGCAGTACTTC. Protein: CASSLAPEVGYEQYF.

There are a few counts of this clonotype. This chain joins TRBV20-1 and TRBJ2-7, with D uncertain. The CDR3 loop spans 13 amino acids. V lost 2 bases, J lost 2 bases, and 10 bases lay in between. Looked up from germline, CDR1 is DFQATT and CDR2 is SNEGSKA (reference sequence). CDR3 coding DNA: TGCAGTGCTAGAAGTCGCACAACCTACGAGCAGTACTTC. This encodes CSARSRTTYEQYF.

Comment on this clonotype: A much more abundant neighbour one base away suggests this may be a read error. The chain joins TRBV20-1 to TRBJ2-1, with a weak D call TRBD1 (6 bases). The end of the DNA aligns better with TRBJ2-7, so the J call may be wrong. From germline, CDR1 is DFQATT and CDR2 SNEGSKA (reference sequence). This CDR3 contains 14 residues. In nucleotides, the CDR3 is TGCAGTGCTAGCCCCCCCGGGACAAACAATGAGCAGTACTTC. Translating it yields CSASPPGTNNEQYF.

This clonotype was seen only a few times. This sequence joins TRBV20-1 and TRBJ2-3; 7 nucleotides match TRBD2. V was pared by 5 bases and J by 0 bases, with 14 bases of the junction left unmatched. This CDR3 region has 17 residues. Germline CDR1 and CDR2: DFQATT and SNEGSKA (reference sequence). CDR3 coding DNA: TGCAGTGCTCAACTTCCACTGGGTAGCGGGAGCACAGATACGCAGTATTTT. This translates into CSAQLPLGSGSTDTQYF.

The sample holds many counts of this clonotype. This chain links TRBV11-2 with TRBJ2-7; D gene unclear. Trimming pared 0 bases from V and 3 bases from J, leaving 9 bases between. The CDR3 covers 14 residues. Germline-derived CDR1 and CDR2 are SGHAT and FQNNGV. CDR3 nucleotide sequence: TGTGCCAGCAGCTTAGACGCAGCTAACTACGAGCAGTACTTC. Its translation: CASSLDAANYEQYF.